There are many counts of the clone carrying this TCR beta chain. Per the germline V gene, CDR1 is ENHRY and CDR2 is SYGVKD. This CDR3 contains 12 residues. Trimming shortened V by 5 bases and J by 1 base, and 5 bases separated the two germline ends. This sample stems from a study of identical twins. TCRdb analysed the 5' RACE reads with MiXCR anew, one entry per CDR3 protein. The sample has 260,000 or so distinct CDR3 sequences, roughly 7.5% seen once. The same specimen was also included in a second study, on yellow fever vaccine responses in identical twins.

Sequencing was performed on CD8+ T cells sorted from blood. The chain recombines TRBV10-3 with TRBJ1-1; weak D call: TRBD1 (5 bases). This TCR was recovered from a woman under 30 in good health. CDR3 sequence reads: CAISQGNTEAFF. In DNA form, the CDR3 reads TGTGCCATCAGTCAGGGGAACACTGAAGCTTTCTTT.